The 23 T cell receptor beta chains reported below all come from one sample, sequenced in a study of vaccination and CD4 T cells after COVID-19. Antigens for these TCRs are unknown. Sequence data for DNA of cultured CD4+ T cells were generated by the Oncomine TCR Beta short-read assay. TCRdb independently ran MiXCR on the PCR reads; one entry per CDR3 protein. Of 6,000 or so distinct CDR3 sequences listed, 18% were seen once; the top ten hold around 21%. Treatment in this sample: roughly 11-day PBMC culture with coronavirus spike peptide pools or control peptides (ViraFEST assay). Sequenced input: CD4+ T cells from blood, cultured in vitro. These receptors all come from a human donor who had recovered from COVID-19.

The V gene is TRBV28, the J gene TRBJ1-3, with D tentatively TRBD1 (5 bases). Germline CDR1 is MDHEN and CDR2 is SYDVKM. CDR3 length equals 16 residues. V gave up 4 bases and J gave up 2 bases, with 15 bases separating them. The CDR3 bases are TGTGCCAGCAGTTCCTCCTCGGCAGGGACTGGAAACACCATATATTTT. This encodes CASSSSSAGTGNTIYF.

This clonotype came up a few times. The CDR3 region is CASSLAGQGTNEQYF. The CDR3 DNA reads as TGCGCCAGCAGCTTGGCAGGGCAGGGGACCAACGAGCAGTACTTC. This chain links TRBV5-1 with TRBJ2-7; D is perhaps TRBD1 (6 bases). This CDR3 contains 15 residues. The V gene's germline CDR1 is SGHRS and CDR2 YFSETQ. V was clipped by 0 bases and J by 5 bases, with 15 bases between them.

Only a few counts were recorded for this clonotype. The chain links TRBV20-1 to TRBJ1-2; no clear D. Trimming shortened V by 2 bases and J by 4 bases, and 8 bases separated the two germline ends. The CDR3 runs to 12 residues. Germline loops: CDR1 DFQATT, CDR2 SNEGSKA (reference sequence). The DNA for the CDR3 is TGCAGTGCTAGATATGCCTTCTATGGCTACACCTTC. This gives the protein CSARYAFYGYTF.

V usage is TRBV28 and J usage is TRBJ1-2, with D uncertain. The CDR3 covers 12 residues. Germline assignment: CDR1 MDHEN and CDR2 SYDVKM. Trimming took off 6 bases at V and 0 bases at J, with 5 bases between the two ends. The CDR3: CASSPPNYGYTF. The CDR3, as DNA: TGTGCCAGCAGCCCACCTAACTATGGCTACACCTTC.

This clonotype was observed a handful of times. The CDR3 DNA sequence: TGTGCCAGCTCACCACCTACTGGTGAGGGGACCCAGTACTTC. Its protein product is CASSPPTGEGTQYF. V usage is TRBV18 and J usage is TRBJ2-5, with D possibly TRBD2 on 5 matching bases. The CDR3 has 14 residues. With 0 bases removed from V and 7 bases from J, the gap between germline ends came to 12 bases. Germline values: CDR1 KGHSH, CDR2 LQKENI.

The J gene is TRBJ1-2, the V gene TRBV7-2; D perhaps matches TRBD1 (6 bases). V dropped 0 bases and J dropped 3 bases, with 17 bases sitting between them. CDR3 length: 17 residues. Per the germline V gene, CDR1 is SGHTA and CDR2 is FQGNSA. The CDR3 protein is CASSLAPTGRGYYGYTF. CDR3 in DNA: TGTGCCAGCAGCTTAGCCCCCACCGGCAGGGGTTACTATGGCTACACCTTC.

This chain uses TRBV19 with TRBJ2-3; D is tentatively TRBD1 or TRBD2 (5 bases each). The ends were cut back, 4 bases at V and 1 base at J, with 18 bases in the middle. Germline-derived CDR1 and CDR2 are LNHDA and SQIVND (reference sequence). This CDR3 is 17 amino acids long. In DNA, the CDR3 is TGTGCCAGTAGTAGGGGGTGGGACCAAAGTGGCACAGATACGCAGTATTTT. Encoded protein: CASSRGWDQSGTDTQYF.

This chain's CDR3 is CASSVSGATSGANVLTF. The DNA of the CDR3 is TGTGCCAGCAGCGTTAGCGGGGCCACGTCTGGGGCCAACGTCCTGACTTTC. This chain joins TRBV11-3 and TRBJ2-6; 8 bases agree with TRBD2. This CDR3 contains 17 residues. The V segment lost 5 bases and the J segment 1 base; nucleotides outside the gene matches: 7. Germline CDR1 SGHNT, CDR2 YENEEA.

The table lists this clonotype with a few counts. J is TRBJ2-3 and V is TRBV7-8, with 8 bases fitting TRBD2. This CDR3 contains 16 residues. The trim removed 0 bases at V and 8 bases at J, leaving 10 bases unmatched. Looked up from germline, CDR1 is SGHVS and CDR2 is FQNEAQ. CDR3 residues: CASSLAGGGLGGTQYF. The CDR3 DNA sequence: TGTGCCAGCAGCTTAGCGGGCGGGGGGCTCGGGGGTACGCAGTATTTT.

This chain uses TRBV20-1 with TRBJ2-7; 10 bases agree with TRBD2. Trimming at V came to 7 bases and at J to 4 bases, leaving 7 bases not matched to a gene. This CDR3 is built from 13 residues. Germline V gene data show CDR1 as DFQATT and CDR2 as SNEGSKA (reference sequence). CDR3 coding DNA: TGCAGTGGTGCTAGCGGGAGTCGGTACGAGCAGTACTTC. This gives the protein CSGASGSRYEQYF.

This clonotype was seen a handful of times. The chain couples TRBV20-1 to TRBJ2-7; D not resolved. V lost 5 bases and J lost 7, with 21 bases in between. From germline, CDR1 is DFQATT and CDR2 SNEGSKA (reference sequence). This CDR3 has 14 residues. The CDR3 nucleotides read TGCAGTGCTTCTCCCCCTGGCCTTGTAGAAGAGCAGTACTTC. Its translation: CSASPPGLVEEQYF.

The chain uses TRBV11-2 and TRBJ2-3; 8 bases fit TRBD1. With V trimmed by 3 bases and J by 3 bases, 5 bases remained unmatched. The germline CDR1 and CDR2 sequences are SGHAT and FQNNGV. The CDR3 has 15 residues. The CDR3 region is CASSFQTGATDTQYF. DNA for the CDR3: TGTGCCAGCAGCTTTCAGACAGGGGCGACAGATACGCAGTATTTT.

This clonotype is judged medium-sized (0.01 to 0.1%). V is TRBV7-2 and J is TRBJ1-2; D not certain. Germline V gene sequence: CDR1 SGHTA, CDR2 FQGNSA. This CDR3 spans 14 amino acids. Trimming took off 2 bases at V and 8 bases at J, with 15 bases between the two ends. This CDR3 reads CASSLRRAHRGYTF. Written as DNA, the CDR3 is TGTGCCAGCAGCTTAAGGCGGGCCCATCGGGGCTACACCTTC.

This clonotype is large. The V and J genes are TRBV19 and TRBJ1-5; D is unresolved. V was trimmed by 0 bases and J by 6 bases, leaving 6 bases between them. The CDR3 contains 13 residues. The germline CDR1 and CDR2 sequences are LNHDA and SQIVND (reference sequence). The CDR3 DNA is TGTGCCAGTAGTATAGATCTGGGTCAGCCCCAGCATTTT. This sequence encodes CASSIDLGQPQHF.

The chain joins TRBV12-3 or TRBV12-4 to TRBJ1-1; D possibly corresponds to TRBD1 (5 bases). The CDR3 sequence is 14 residues long. The germline V and J ends were trimmed by 6 bases and 7 bases, with 18 bases remaining between them. The CDR3 region is CASRAQGGLGEAFF. CDR3 DNA sequence: TGTGCCAGCAGGGCTCAGGGAGGGCTTGGTGAAGCTTTCTTT.

This chain links TRBV11-3 with TRBJ1-1, with D unresolved. Germline V gene data show CDR1 as SGHNT and CDR2 as YENEEA. Trimming cost V 1 base and J 4 bases, with 16 bases left between them. CDR3 length: 16 residues. The CDR3, as DNA: TGTGCCAGCAGCTTAGCGGTCATTGGTTATGGCACTGAAGCTTTCTTT. Protein: CASSLAVIGYGTEAFF.

By its share, this clonotype is medium-sized (0.01 to 0.1%). This chain connects TRBV10-3 to TRBJ2-5, with D possibly being TRBD2 (7 bases). Trimming pared 6 bases from V and 5 bases from J, leaving 13 bases between. This CDR3 is built from 13 residues. CDR1 and CDR2 from the germline V gene are ENHRY and SYGVKD. The CDR3 nucleotides read TGTGCCATCAGCGCGGGGGCGGGCGAGACCCAGTACTTC. It yields the protein CAISAGAGETQYF.

This chain links TRBV19 with TRBJ2-3; TRBD2 agrees at 11 bases. Germline trimming cut 1 base from V and 3 bases from J; bases unmatched to any gene: 9. Germline V CDR1 and CDR2: LNHDA, SQIVND (reference sequence). The CDR3 has 18 residues. The CDR3 region has the DNA TGTGCCAGTAGTATAGGCCTGACTAGCGGGGTTCGAACAGATACGCAGTATTTT. Translating gives CASSIGLTSGVRTDTQYF.

The gene calls are TRBV5-1 and TRBJ2-7; D may match TRBD1 or TRBD2 (5 bases each). Germline loops: CDR1 SGHRS, CDR2 YFSETQ. The V end lost 4 bases, the J end lost 6 bases, and 17 bases lay between the germline ends. The CDR3 sequence is 14 residues long. The CDR3 DNA is TGCGCCAGCAGCCTAATGGCCGGGACGGGCGAGCAGTACTTC. Residues: CASSLMAGTGEQYF. Together with reference TRBV5-1 and TRBJ2-7, the CDR3 gives the full variable domain: KAGVTQTPRYLIKTRGQQVTLSCSPISGHRSVSWYQQTPGQGLQFLFEYFSETQRNKGNFPGRFSGRQFSNSRSEMNVSTLELGDSALYLCASSLMAGTGEQYFGPGTRLTVT.

This clonotype has only a few counts. The chain combines TRBV2 with TRBJ2-7, with 8 bases fitting TRBD1. V lost 6 bases and J lost 0; bases outside the gene matches: 7. The CDR3 has 15 amino acids. Germline V CDR1 and CDR2: SNHLY, FYNNEI. This CDR3 is CASSWAGGSSYEQYF. As DNA, the CDR3 is TGTGCCAGCAGCTGGGCAGGGGGCAGCTCCTACGAGCAGTACTTC.

The V call is TRBV18, the J call TRBJ1-5; 9 bases match TRBD1. The CDR3 is 14 residues long. The V gene's germline CDR1 is KGHSH and CDR2 LQKENI. Trimming took 8 bases from V and 3 from J; bases not matched to a gene: 5. The CDR3 bases are TGTGCCAGCCGGGACAGGGCCCACAATCAGCCCCAGCATTTT. It specifies CASRDRAHNQPQHF.

This clonotype is medium-sized within its sample. The V gene is TRBV20-1, the J gene TRBJ1-5, with a possible D match to TRBD1 (5 bases). There are 13 residues in the CDR3. The V end was cut by 6 bases, the J end by 0 bases, with 9 bases between. The germline V gene has CDR1 DFQATT and CDR2 SNEGSKA (reference sequence). Here the CDR3 DNA reads TGCAGTGCGATGACAGTTAGCAATCAGCCCCAGCATTTT. It specifies CSAMTVSNQPQHF.

This clonotype is medium-sized in the sample. The rearrangement uses TRBV19 and TRBJ1-5, with D possibly being TRBD1 (5 bases). Germline assignment: CDR1 LNHDA and CDR2 SQIVND (reference sequence). Deletions cut 5 bases from V and 4 bases from J, with 15 bases between. CDR3 length: 15 amino acids. The CDR3 DNA reads TGTGCCAGTAGTGAGACTCAGGGTTGGAATCAGCCCCAGCATTTT. It yields the protein CASSETQGWNQPQHF. The full variable domain, with the rest looked up from reference TRBV19 and TRBJ1-5, is DGGITQSPKYLFRKEGQNVTLSCEQNLNHDAMYWYRQDPGQGLRLIYYSQIVNDFQKGDIAEGYSVSREKKESFPLTVTSAQKNPTAFYLCASSETQGWNQPQHFGDGTRLSIL.